This entry is about one T cell receptor beta chain. Its antigen remains unidentified. Per-base quality was not reported, and no clone a single base away is much larger than it. The data originate from a study of blood T cell repertoires in COVID-19 (TCRdb year 2020). Turning to the overall study: Collaborator samples came from the United States, Italy and Spain and covered acute and convalescent phases of COVID-19. The prospective study material was composed of cDNA or gDNA derived from T cells, B-cell-depleted T cells, or PBMCs. The dataset comprised deeply sampled blood TCRbeta repertoires from subjects exposed to, actively infected with, or recovered from COVID-19. Nearly every sample came with metadata listing a de-identified subject ID, COVID-19 status, age in years and sex. A freely available public database, intended as a resource for researchers studying the immune response to SARS-CoV-2, is where the repertoires were released. Samples were obtained from the ongoing ImmuneRACE study (first 160 participants) and from 1,254 subjects provided by 6 global collaborators. Where available, HLA class I and class II types were taken from metadata supplied by the sample provider and were not determined by assay-based typing. The study at large found these results: The amount of clinical and demographic metadata varied by source and participant and was provided uncurated.

Collaborating institutions collected whole blood in K2EDTA tubes following their own protocols. For TCRbeta analysis, collaborator samples were shipped as frozen whole blood, as isolated PBMCs, or as DNA extracted from either sample type. Trimming costs V 1 base and J 0 bases, and their ends lie 10 bases apart. From cysteine to phenylalanine, the CDR3 is 17 amino acids long. Left in the record is the CDR3 DNA by itself, 51 bases read in frame from the first base. For CDR1 and CDR2, the germline V gene lists MDHEN and SYDVKM. TCRbeta CDR3 regions were amplified from genomic DNA using the immunoSEQ Assay, a bias-controlled multiplex PCR. The study's own analysis went as follows. Nucleated cell counts per sample were estimated from amplification of reference gene primers within the assay. To quantify the absolute abundance of each unique TCRbeta CDR3 rearrangement, sequence reads were collapsed and filtered. For each sample, productive Simpson clonality was calculated as the square root of Simpson's diversity index across productive rearrangements. TCRdb holds this immuneACCESS table with in-frame rearrangements only. Some clones are missing; in checked studies, unresolved V genes explain under half, and the rest has no known cause. Clone size and V and J calls were adopted from that table, with D and trimming inferred from the DNA. In all, the sample holds 150,000 to 200,000 clones, and around 83% of those were seen once. Clones ranked in the top ten supply 0.99% of the sample.

Sequencing was carried out using peripheral blood. The clonotype originates from a man aged 18 to 29 with acute or convalescent COVID-19. The V and J segments used are TRBV28 and TRBJ2-6; a confident D gene designation cannot be given. The DNA sequence is TGTGCCAGCAGTTTATTGGGCCCACTCTCTGGGGCCAACGTCCTGACTTTC. The encoded protein is CASSLLGPLSGANVLTF.